These 23 T cell receptor beta chains share one sample of origin, sequenced in a study of blood T cell repertoires in COVID-19. This table comes from immunoSEQ multiplex PCR, and its TCRdb copy is limited to in-frame clones, with some not included. This table has approximately 290,000 clones, 90% appearing once. The sequencing sample was made of PBMCs or T cells enriched from blood (not recorded which). These receptors were taken from a woman aged 18-29 years with acute COVID-19.

This CDR3 is CASSQGTGGIETQYF. In DNA, the CDR3 is TGCGCCAGCAGCCAGGGTACAGGGGGCATTGAGACCCAGTACTTC. This chain uses TRBV4-1 with TRBJ2-5; 9 positions agree with TRBD1. V shed 3 bases and J 5 bases; nucleotides not matched to a gene: 7. The V gene's germline CDR1 is MGHRA and CDR2 YSYEKL. The CDR3 length is 15 residues.

The rearrangement joins TRBV27 to TRBJ1-5; D not certain. The V gene lost 4 bases and the J gene lost 2 bases, with 6 bases spanning the gap. CDR3 length equals 13 residues. Germline V lookup: CDR1 MNHEY, CDR2 SMNVEV (reference sequence). The CDR3 loop reads CASSSTGNQPQHF. In nucleotides, the CDR3 is TGTGCCAGCAGTTCTACAGGCAATCAGCCCCAGCATTTT.

The DNA of the CDR3 is TGCGCCAGCAGCTTGGGTCGACTCTACAATGAGCAGTTCTTC. Translating gives CASSLGRLYNEQFF. J is TRBJ2-1 and V is TRBV5-1; D unresolved. The length of the CDR3 is 14 residues. V lost 0 bases to trimming and J lost 3 bases, with 7 bases between them. From germline, CDR1 is SGHRS and CDR2 YFSETQ.

This rearrangement joins TRBV14 to TRBJ2-2, with 7 bases matching TRBD1. Looked up from germline, CDR1 is SGHDN and CDR2 is FVKESK. Trimming at V came to 0 bases and at J to 7 bases, leaving 14 bases not matched to a gene. The CDR3 loop spans 18 amino acids. The CDR3 DNA sequence: TGTGCCAGCAGCCAAGAGAGGACAGGACCGCTCAAGTACGGGGAGCTGTTTTTT. Its translation: CASSQERTGPLKYGELFF.

V usage is TRBV6-5 and J usage is TRBJ2-5, with D tentatively TRBD1 (6 bases). The germline CDR1 and CDR2 sequences are MNHEY and SVGAGI. Deletions cut 7 bases from V and 3 bases from J, with 9 bases between. The CDR3 consists of 12 residues. DNA of the CDR3: TGTGCCAGCACTCCAGGGGAAGAGACCCAGTACTTC. Its translation: CASTPGEETQYF.

Points on this clone: This sample also contains other DNA sequences that code for the same CDR3. The V call is TRBV12-3 or TRBV12-4, the J call TRBJ2-7, with 9 bases identical to TRBD1. The trim removed 3 bases at V and 4 bases at J, leaving 1 base unmatched. There are 13 residues in the CDR3. The CDR3 here is CASSLGQGYEQYF. CDR3 DNA sequence: TGTGCCAGCAGTTTGGGACAGGGATACGAGCAGTACTTC.

V usage is TRBV20-1 and J usage is TRBJ1-2; D gene uncertain. V lost 3 bases, J lost 2 bases, and 13 bases lay in between. The CDR3 loop spans 14 amino acids. Germline CDR1 reads DFQATT; CDR2 reads SNEGSKA (reference sequence). The CDR3, as DNA: TGCAGTGCTAGTATTGGGAGCGCGAACTATGGCTACACCTTC. Translating gives CSASIGSANYGYTF.

This sequence joins TRBV7-2 and TRBJ1-2; D unclear. Germline CDR1 and CDR2: SGHTA and FQGNSA. Trimming removed 5 bases at V and 9 bases at J, with 25 bases between. The CDR3 consists of 16 residues. The CDR3: CASSHPLATPSMSYTF. The CDR3 DNA reads TGTGCCAGCAGCCACCCTTTAGCCACTCCATCTATGAGCTACACCTTC.

The chain has TRBV30 and TRBJ1-2, with TRBD1 as a possible D gene (6 bases). Germline V gene lookup returns CDR1 GTSNPN and CDR2 SVGIG (reference sequence). Trimming removed 2 bases from V and 4 bases from J, with 14 bases in between. The CDR3 covers 14 residues. This CDR3 reads CAWSRGGTGYGYTF. DNA for the CDR3: TGTGCCTGGAGTAGGGGGGGGACGGGCTATGGCTACACCTTC.

The sample holds one count of this clone. Other nucleotide sequences from this sample produce the same CDR3. This chain uses TRBV24-1 with TRBJ1-2; tentatively, D is TRBD1 (5 bases). The CDR3 runs 13 residues. In germline, CDR1 is KGHDR, CDR2 SFDVKD. V lost 0 bases and J 5 bases, leaving 6 bases between the germline ends. Here the CDR3 reads CATSDLGGYGYTF. The DNA of the CDR3 is TGTGCCACCAGTGATTTGGGGGGGTATGGCTACACCTTC.

V gene TRBV28 combines with J gene TRBJ1-4, with a tentative D call TRBD1 (6 bases). From germline, CDR1 is MDHEN and CDR2 SYDVKM. The CDR3 has 14 amino acids. V shed 6 bases and J shed 8 bases, with 16 bases lying between them. Here the CDR3 reads CASRKTGKGEKLFF. The CDR3 DNA reads TGTGCCAGCAGGAAGACAGGAAAGGGAGAAAAACTGTTTTTT.

The J gene is TRBJ2-1, the V gene TRBV5-1, with D hard to call. The CDR3 runs 12 residues. Germline CDR1 reads SGHRS; CDR2 reads YFSETQ. With 4 bases removed from V and 10 bases from J, the gap between germline ends came to 12 bases. CDR3 nucleotides: TGCGCCAGCAGCCGGTTAGCCGGGGAGCAGTTCTTC. Protein sequence: CASSRLAGEQFF.

This chain uses TRBV7-9 with TRBJ2-1; 7 nucleotides agree with TRBD2. V shed 1 base and J 4 bases; nucleotides not matched to a gene: 7. The germline V gene has CDR1 SEHNR and CDR2 FQNEAQ (reference sequence). This CDR3 is built from 16 residues. CDR3 sequence (DNA): TGTGCCAGCAGCTTAGTAGGGCAGGGAGGGTACAATGAGCAGTTCTTC. It yields the protein CASSLVGQGGYNEQFF.

The chain is built from TRBV28 and TRBJ2-7; D is undetermined. Germline loops: CDR1 MDHEN, CDR2 SYDVKM. The CDR3 loop spans 15 amino acids. Trimming took off 5 bases at V and 9 bases at J, with 23 bases between the two ends. The CDR3 spells CASSKRRSRSERQYF. As DNA, the CDR3 is TGTGCCAGCAGTAAGAGGCGGAGCAGATCCGAGCGGCAGTACTTC.

This clone was counted a single time. The chain is built from TRBV3-1 (or the pseudogene TRBV3-2) and TRBJ1-2; unclear D gene. Germline V CDR1 and CDR2: LGHDT, YNNKEL (reference sequence). V was clipped by 0 bases and J by 7 bases, with 12 bases between them. The CDR3 extends over 14 amino acids. The CDR3 coding sequence is TGTGCCAGCAGCCAAGATACCTATCCCCCTGGCTACACCTTC. This translates into CASSQDTYPPGYTF.

This clone appeared once. This sequence joins TRBV7-9 and TRBJ1-1, with unresolved D. V lost 6 bases and J lost 3, with 14 bases in between. CDR3 length: 14 amino acids. From germline, CDR1 is SEHNR and CDR2 FQNEAQ (reference sequence). This chain's CDR3 is CASRPTPEYTEAFF. Here the CDR3 DNA reads TGTGCCAGCAGACCGACTCCGGAATACACTGAAGCTTTCTTT.

The gene calls are TRBV4-2 and TRBJ2-7; maybe TRBD1 (6 bases). Germline V gene sequence: CDR1 LGHNA, CDR2 YNFKEQ. Trimming removed 2 bases at V and 2 bases at J, with 13 bases between. CDR3 length equals 15 residues. CDR3 nucleotides: TGTGCCAGCAGCCAATTATCAGGGGCTCCCTACGAGCAGTACTTC. This translates into CASSQLSGAPYEQYF.

V usage is TRBV7-9 and J usage is TRBJ2-3, with 7 nucleotides matching TRBD2. CDR1 and CDR2 from the germline V gene are SEHNR and FQNEAQ (reference sequence). This CDR3 has 14 amino acids. V was pared by 6 bases and J by 1 base, with 4 bases of the junction left unmatched. This CDR3 is CASSSSGGTDTQYF. CDR3 in DNA: TGTGCCAGCAGTTCTAGCGGAGGCACAGATACGCAGTATTTT.

The rearrangement uses TRBV9 and TRBJ2-7; possible D gene TRBD2, 6 bases. V lost 1 base to trimming and J lost 7 bases, with 12 bases between them. The CDR3 sequence is 13 residues long. Germline loops: CDR1 SGDLS, CDR2 YYNGEE. The CDR3 loop is CASSVYRGGEQYF. DNA for the CDR3: TGTGCCAGCAGCGTATATCGGGGAGGAGAGCAGTACTTC.

This clone was counted between two and nine times. The chain couples TRBV7-2 to TRBJ2-2; TRBD2 might be the D (5 bases). This CDR3 is built from 15 residues. Trimming removed 7 bases from V and 0 bases from J, with 12 bases in between. Looked up from germline, CDR1 is SGHTA and CDR2 is FQGNSA. The CDR3: CASTLDYPNTGELFF. In nucleotides, the CDR3 is TGTGCCAGCACCCTAGACTATCCGAACACCGGGGAGCTGTTTTTT.

The chain uses TRBV28 and TRBJ2-1; D gene uncertain. The CDR3 length is 15 residues. V was pared by 7 bases and J by 0 bases, with 13 bases between. Looked up from germline, CDR1 is MDHEN and CDR2 is SYDVKM. CDR3 DNA sequence: TGTGCCAGCACCCTTTTGCTAAGCTCCTACAATGAGCAGTTCTTC. This encodes CASTLLLSSYNEQFF.

This sequence joins TRBV5-6 and TRBJ1-1; tentative D call: TRBD1 (5 bases). CDR1 is SGHDT, CDR2 YYEEEE, per germline. The CDR3 runs to 15 residues. Trimming shortened V by 4 bases and J by 2 bases, and 15 bases separated the two germline ends. This CDR3 reads CASSPYRPENTEAFF. CDR3 DNA sequence: TGTGCCAGCAGCCCTTACAGGCCAGAAAACACTGAAGCTTTCTTT.

V gene TRBV5-5 combines with J gene TRBJ2-7; no reliable D call. V was cut by 0 bases and J by 7 bases, with 14 bases left in between. The V gene's germline CDR1 is SGHKS and CDR2 YYEKEE (reference sequence). The CDR3 consists of 14 residues. CDR3 bases: TGTGCCAGCAGCTTGGACGACACGGTAGGAGAGCAGTACTTC. Amino acids: CASSLDDTVGEQYF.